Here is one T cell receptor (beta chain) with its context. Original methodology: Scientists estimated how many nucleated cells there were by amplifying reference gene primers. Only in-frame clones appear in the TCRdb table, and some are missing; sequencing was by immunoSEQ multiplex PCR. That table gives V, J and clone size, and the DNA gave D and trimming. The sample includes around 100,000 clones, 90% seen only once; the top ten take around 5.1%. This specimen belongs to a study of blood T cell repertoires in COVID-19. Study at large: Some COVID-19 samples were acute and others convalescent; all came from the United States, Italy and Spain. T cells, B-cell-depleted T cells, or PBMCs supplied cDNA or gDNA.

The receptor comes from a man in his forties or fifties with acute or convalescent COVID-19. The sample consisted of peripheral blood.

CDR3 DNA: TGCGCCAGCAGCCAAAAACAGGGACACGTCCAGTACTTC. This encodes CASSQKQGHVQYF. This chain connects TRBV4-1 to TRBJ2-7, with D perhaps matching TRBD1 (6 bases). Trimming shortened V by 2 bases and J by 10 bases, and 15 bases separated the two germline ends. Germline-derived CDR1 and CDR2 are MGHRA and YSYEKL. The CDR3 is 13 amino acids.